This is a list of T cell receptor beta chains from one sample in a study of cytomegalovirus exposure and HLA in healthy donors. Assay used: immunoSEQ multiplex PCR; TCRdb lists only in-frame clones, some missing. Here the sample spans more than 100,000 clones, 77% being singletons. Material: PBMCs. These receptors were collected from a human donor in good health. The CDR3 runs from the conserved cysteine through the conserved F or W. A D gene is named only where the DNA matches it firmly. Rows give clone size only sometimes, using once, few, many, or a class for an expanded clone.

V	J	size	D	DNA	CDR3
TRBV5-1	TRBJ1-5	-	-	TGCGCCAGCAGCTTGAGTGCGGGGGGTGGTCAGCCCCAGCATTTT	CASSLSAGGGQPQHF
TRBV28	TRBJ2-3	-	TRBD2	TGTGCCAGCAGTACCGATCAGCGGGAGGGCCCAAATACGCAGTATTTT	CASSTDQREGPNTQYF
TRBV30	TRBJ1-1	-	-	TGTGCCTGGAGTGTCAGTGTTGGGGCCACTGAAGCTTTCTTT	CAWSVSVGATEAFF
TRBV7-9	TRBJ1-4	-	-	TGTGCCAGCAGCTCCGACAGAACCACGAATGAAAAACTGTTTTTT	CASSSDRTTNEKLFF
TRBV30	TRBJ1-2	-	TRBD1	TGTGCCTGGAGGACAGGGTCTCGGGGCTACACCTTC	CAWRTGSRGYTF
TRBV5-4	TRBJ2-5	-	TRBD1	TGTGCCAGCAGCTTGGTAAGGGGACAGCAAGAGACCCAGTACTTC	CASSLVRGQQETQYF
TRBV15	TRBJ2-1	-	-	TGTGCCACCAGCAGAGACAGGGACTCCGGTAATGAGCAGTTCTTC	CATSRDRDSGNEQFF
TRBV5-1	TRBJ2-7	-	TRBD1	TGCGCCAGCAGCTTGGCCGTGGGACAGGGACTGTACGAGCAGTACTTC	CASSLAVGQGLYEQYF
TRBV2	TRBJ1-1	-	-	TGTGCCAGCAGTGTGAGGCAAACAAACACTGAAGCTTTCTTT	CASSVRQTNTEAFF
TRBV29-1	TRBJ1-1	-	-	TGCAGCGTTGGAGGCCCTGAAGCTTTCTTT	CSVGGPEAFF
TRBV5-1	TRBJ1-1	few	TRBD1	TGCGCCAGCAGCTTGTCTCAGGGGGAAGGGACCCGTGCTTTCTTT	CASSLSQGEGTRAFF
TRBV2	TRBJ2-3	-	TRBD1	TGTGCCAGCAGTGGGGGACAGGAAAGCACAGATACGCAGTATTTT	CASSGGQESTDTQYF
TRBV19	TRBJ1-2	few	-	TGTGCCAGTACGGGTGACAGAAACTATGGCTACACCTTC	CASTGDRNYGYTF
TRBV5-4	TRBJ1-1	few	-	TGTGCCAGCAGCACCCTGGACGGTGGGAGCACTGAAGCTTTCTTT	CASSTLDGGSTEAFF
TRBV7-6	TRBJ1-1	-	TRBD1	TGTGCCAGCAGCTTAGGGGGACAGAGGAACACTGAAGCTTTCTTT	CASSLGGQRNTEAFF
TRBV19	TRBJ2-5	-	-	TGTGCCAGTAGTATTTCTTCTCTACAAGAGACCCAGTACTTC	CASSISSLQETQYF
TRBV11-2	TRBJ2-5	-	TRBD1	TGTGCCAGCAGCTTAGGGCAGGGGGAAGAGACCCAGTACTTC	CASSLGQGEETQYF
TRBV9	TRBJ2-5	-	TRBD2	TGTGCCAGCAGCAGTTCGGGACTAGCGGGAGAGACCCAGTACTTC	CASSSSGLAGETQYF
TRBV6-6	TRBJ2-6	few	TRBD1	TGTGCCAGCAGTGCCGGGACAGGGGCCGGGGCCAACGTCCTGACTTTC	CASSAGTGAGANVLTF
TRBV19	TRBJ2-1	-	-	TGTGCCAGCACTACGCACTCCTACAATGAGCAGTTCTTC	CASTTHSYNEQFF
TRBV5-6	TRBJ1-2	-	TRBD1	TGTGCCAGCAGCTGGGGGACAGGGGGTAGGAGCTACACCTTC	CASSWGTGGRSYTF
TRBV5-8	TRBJ2-2	-	TRBD2	TGTGCCAGCAGCTTGGGCCGGCTAGCGGGAGCTAGCGGGGAGCTGTTTTTT	CASSLGRLAGASGELFF
TRBV28	TRBJ2-7	-	TRBD1	TGTGCCAGCAGCCTAACGACAGGGGGCTACGAGCAGTACTTC	CASSLTTGGYEQYF